Listed below are T cell receptor beta chains from one sample, sequenced in a study of cytomegalovirus exposure and HLA in healthy donors. TCRdb keeps only in-frame clones here, not all; method: immunoSEQ multiplex PCR. Altogether around 200,000 clones are present, about 81% being singletons, with the ten largest covering roughly 1.2%. Sequenced material: PBMCs. The receptors here all came from a young woman in good health and CMV-seronegative. Each CDR3 is given with its conserved first and last residue. Clone sizes are given selectively: once, few, many, or a class where the clone is expanded.

>TRBV12-5|TRBJ2-2|NA
CASGSAGQGNTGELFF
>TRBV30|TRBJ1-2|NA
CAWTPYSLFNYGYTF
>TRBV6-5|TRBJ1-5|once
CASSHDRGGGQPQHF
>TRBV5-1|TRBJ1-5|NA
CASSAGQDQPQHF
>TRBV6-1|TRBJ2-7|few
CASSEYSLEQYF
>TRBV14|TRBJ2-2|NA
CASSHRAGVSTGELFF
>TRBV6-6|TRBJ1-5|NA
CASSPPGRVGQPQHF
>TRBV10-3|TRBJ2-1|NA
CAISQSGSFNEQFF
>TRBV7-7|TRBJ2-3|NA
CASSRGQPTDTQYF
>TRBV18|TRBJ1-5|once
CASSQREAQPQHF
>TRBV7-9|TRBJ2-1|NA
CASSPRTSGRSGEQFF
>TRBV18|TRBJ2-5|few
CASSPEETQYF
>TRBV6-5|TRBJ1-1|once
CASSSFGAVNTEAFF
>TRBV2|TRBJ1-2|NA
CASSRTGDYGYTF
>TRBV6-6|TRBJ1-2|NA
CASSYLARTGSSGYTF
>TRBV2|TRBJ1-2|NA
CASSEQGAPVSGGYTF
>TRBV4-1|TRBJ2-7|NA
CASSHTDRGSYEQYF
>TRBV9|TRBJ2-7|NA
CASSARWGDYEQYF
>TRBV29-1|TRBJ2-5|few
CTSAPGGSETQYF
>TRBV11-2|TRBJ1-2|NA
CASSLVVREGLYGYTF
>TRBV10-3|TRBJ1-5|NA
CAISRDTNQPQHF
>TRBV7-7|TRBJ2-2|NA
CASSPITGELFF
>TRBV18|TRBJ1-5|few
CASSPGQGLNQPQHF
>TRBV14|TRBJ2-7|NA
CASSEWAGTYEQYF
>TRBV11-1|TRBJ1-1|NA
CASSSAASQTPNTEAFF
>TRBV27|TRBJ1-5|NA
CASSTQGARQPQHF
>TRBV27|TRBJ2-3|NA
CASSSGQGRSDTQYF
>TRBV7-2|TRBJ1-3|NA
CASSQPLDRNTIYF
>TRBV19|TRBJ1-5|NA
CASAQGYQPQHF
>TRBV5-4|TRBJ1-4|NA
CASSLWSSQGKLFF
>TRBV10-3|TRBJ1-1|NA
CACRGEGNTEAFF
>TRBV6-1|TRBJ2-1|NA
CASSEGGGGRNEQFF